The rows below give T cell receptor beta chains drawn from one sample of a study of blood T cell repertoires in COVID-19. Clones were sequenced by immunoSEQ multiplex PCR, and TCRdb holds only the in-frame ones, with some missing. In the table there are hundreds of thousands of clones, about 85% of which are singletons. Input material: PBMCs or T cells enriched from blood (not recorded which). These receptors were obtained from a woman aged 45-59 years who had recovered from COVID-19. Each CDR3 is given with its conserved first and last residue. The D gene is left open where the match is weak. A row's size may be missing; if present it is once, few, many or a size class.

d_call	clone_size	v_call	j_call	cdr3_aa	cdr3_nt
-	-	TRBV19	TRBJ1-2	CASSIDSTGSSGYTF	TGTGCCAGTAGTATCGACTCCACAGGGTCCTCTGGCTACACCTTC
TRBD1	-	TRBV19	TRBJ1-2	CASSPSGGVYGYTF	TGTGCCAGTAGTCCGTCAGGGGGCGTCTATGGCTACACCTTC
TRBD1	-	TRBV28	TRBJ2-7	CASNVFWDRGDRYEQYF	TGTGCCAGCAATGTGTTTTGGGACAGGGGAGATCGGTACGAGCAGTACTTC
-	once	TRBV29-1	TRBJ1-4	CSATRTNEKLFF	TGCAGCGCCACCCGGACTAATGAAAAACTGTTTTTT
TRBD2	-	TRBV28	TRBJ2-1	CASSPGTSGSYNEQFF	TGTGCCAGCAGTCCTGGGACTAGCGGTTCCTACAATGAGCAGTTCTTC
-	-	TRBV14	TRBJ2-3	CASSPGAGVTDTQYF	TGTGCCAGCAGCCCGGGGGCGGGAGTTACAGATACGCAGTATTTT
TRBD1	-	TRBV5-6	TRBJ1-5	CASSAGTGSSFQPQHF	TGTGCCAGCAGCGCCGGGACAGGATCAAGCTTCCAGCCCCAGCATTTT
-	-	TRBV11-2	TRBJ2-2	CASSVNRDTGELFF	TGTGCCAGCAGCGTCAACAGGGACACCGGGGAGCTGTTTTTT
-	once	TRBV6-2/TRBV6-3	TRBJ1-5	CASTPTGRQYQPQHF	TGTGCCAGCACCCCGACAGGACGGCAGTATCAGCCCCAGCATTTT
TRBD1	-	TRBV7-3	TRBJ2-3	CASSLDRVPDTQYF	TGTGCCAGCAGCCTGGACAGGGTCCCAGATACGCAGTATTTT
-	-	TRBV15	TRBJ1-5	CATSRVHLDPGDQPQHF	TGTGCCACCAGCAGAGTTCACTTGGACCCAGGGGATCAGCCCCAGCATTTT
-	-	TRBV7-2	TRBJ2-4	CASSLDPARFIAKNIQYF	TGTGCCAGCAGCTTAGATCCAGCCAGGTTTATAGCCAAAAACATTCAGTACTTC
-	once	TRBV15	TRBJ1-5	CATSRDLGSYQPQHF	TGTGCCACCAGCAGAGATCTAGGCAGTTATCAGCCCCAGCATTTT
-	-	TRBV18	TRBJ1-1	CASSPIRGGLGTEAFF	TGTGCCAGCTCACCCATTAGGGGGGGGCTGGGCACTGAAGCTTTCTTT
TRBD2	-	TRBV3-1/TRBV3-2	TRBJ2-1	CASSRAGASGTGEQFF	TGTGCCAGCAGTCGGGCCGGGGCTAGCGGGACCGGTGAGCAGTTCTTC
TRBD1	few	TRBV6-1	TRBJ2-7	CASSETGMYHEQYF	TGTGCCAGCAGTGAGACAGGGATGTACCACGAGCAGTACTTC
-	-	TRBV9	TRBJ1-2	CASSVNGGSTGYTF	TGTGCCAGCAGCGTAAACGGGGGTTCAACTGGCTACACCTTC
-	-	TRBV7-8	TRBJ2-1	CASSSNSHSAPPVF	TGTGCCAGCAGCTCAAATTCCCATAGCGCCCCCCCGGTCTTC
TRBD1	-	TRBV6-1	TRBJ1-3	CASSETGGNTIYF	TGTGCCAGCAGTGAGACAGGGGGAAACACCATATATTTT
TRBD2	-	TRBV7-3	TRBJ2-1	CASSPRAGLASNEQFF	TGTGCCAGCAGCCCCCGGGCGGGACTAGCCTCCAATGAGCAGTTCTTC
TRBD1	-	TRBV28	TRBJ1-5	CASSLLQGINQPQHF	TGTGCCAGCAGTTTGTTACAGGGGATCAATCAGCCCCAGCATTTT
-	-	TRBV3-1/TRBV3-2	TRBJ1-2	CASSHRGEGSYTF	TGTGCCAGCAGCCATCGGGGGGAAGGGAGCTACACCTTC
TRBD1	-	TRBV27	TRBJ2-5	CASSLGQGARGTQYF	TGTGCCAGCAGTTTGGGACAGGGGGCGCGCGGGACCCAGTACTTC
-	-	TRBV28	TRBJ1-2	CASSSPYGYTF	TGTGCCAGCAGTTCCCCATATGGCTACACCTTC
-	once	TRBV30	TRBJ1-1	CAWSEHMNTEAFF	TGTGCCTGGAGTGAGCATATGAACACTGAAGCTTTCTTT
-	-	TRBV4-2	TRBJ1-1	CASSPHGSGVEAFF	TGTGCCAGCAGCCCACATGGTTCGGGAGTTGAAGCTTTCTTT
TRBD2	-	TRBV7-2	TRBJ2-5	CASSTGLAGGPGETQYF	TGTGCCAGCAGCACGGGACTAGCGGGAGGGCCAGGGGAGACCCAGTACTTC
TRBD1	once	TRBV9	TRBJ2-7	CASSAGTGRYEQYF	TGTGCCAGCAGCGCCGGGACAGGGCGGTACGAGCAGTACTTC
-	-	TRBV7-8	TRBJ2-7	CASSLTRTWSTYEQYF	TGTGCCAGCAGCTTGACAAGGACTTGGTCCACCTACGAGCAGTACTTC
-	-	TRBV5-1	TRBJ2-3	CASGPSSFTLDTQYF	TGCGCCAGCGGGCCGTCAAGCTTTACCTTGGATACGCAGTATTTT
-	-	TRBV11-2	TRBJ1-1	CASSLAAGAPNTEAFF	TGTGCCAGCAGCTTAGCAGCAGGGGCCCCGAACACTGAAGCTTTCTTT
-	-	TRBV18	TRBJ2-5	CASSPPSRSTVRQETQYF	TGTGCCAGCTCACCACCGAGTAGATCGACAGTCCGCCAAGAGACCCAGTACTTC
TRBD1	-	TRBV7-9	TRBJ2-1	CASSFGTGVGNEQFF	TGTGCCAGCAGCTTCGGGACAGGGGTGGGAAATGAGCAGTTCTTC
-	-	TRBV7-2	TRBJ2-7	CASSLGAGYEQYF	TGTGCCAGCAGCTTAGGGGCAGGTTACGAGCAGTACTTC
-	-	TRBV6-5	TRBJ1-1	CASSPEGDTEAFF	TGTGCCAGCAGCCCAGAGGGGGACACTGAAGCTTTCTTT
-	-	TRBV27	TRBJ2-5	CASSLRPGLQTQYF	TGTGCCAGCAGTTTGCGCCCGGGACTCCAGACCCAGTACTTC
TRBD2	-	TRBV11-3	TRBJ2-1	CASSLEIGAAGSYNEQFF	TGTGCCAGCAGCTTAGAAATTGGGGCAGCGGGATCATACAATGAGCAGTTCTTC